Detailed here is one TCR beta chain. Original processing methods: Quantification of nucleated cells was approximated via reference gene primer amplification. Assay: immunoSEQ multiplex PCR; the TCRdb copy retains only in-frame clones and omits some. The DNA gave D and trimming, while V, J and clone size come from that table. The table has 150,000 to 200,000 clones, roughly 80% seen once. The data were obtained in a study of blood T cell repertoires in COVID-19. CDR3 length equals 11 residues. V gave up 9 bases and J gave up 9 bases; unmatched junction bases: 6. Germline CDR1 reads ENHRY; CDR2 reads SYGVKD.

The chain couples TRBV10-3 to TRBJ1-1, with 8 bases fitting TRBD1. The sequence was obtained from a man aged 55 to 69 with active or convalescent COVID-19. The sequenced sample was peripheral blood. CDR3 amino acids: CAIGQGKQAFF. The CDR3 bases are TGTGCCATAGGACAGGGTAAACAAGCTTTCTTT.